These T cell receptor beta chains were read from a single sample in a study of metastatic and nonmetastatic thyroid tumors. TCRdb reassembled clones from the PCR reads with MiXCR. Of around 31,000 clones in the sample, roughly 30% were seen once. Material for sequencing was blood. The source is a female donor with papillary thyroid cancer or a benign thyroid nodule (not recorded which). Some clones in this sample may be carry-over from other donors' samples. CDR3s include the opening cysteine and the closing phenylalanine or tryptophan. The D gene is left open where the match is weak. For some rows the clone size is stated as once, few or many, or as a class when expanded; others skip it.

d_call j_call v_call clone_size cdr3_aa cdr3_nt
- TRBJ1-2 TRBV5-1 - CASRPDRIGGYGYTF TGCGCCAGCAGACCTGACAGGATCGGAGGCTATGGCTACACCTTC
- TRBJ2-7 TRBV11-2 medium-sized CASSCSGGGCEQYF TGTGCCAGCAGCTGCAGCGGAGGCGGGTGCGAGCAGTACTTC
- TRBJ2-5 TRBV10-1 - CASSESGRKTQYF TGCGCCAGCAGTGAGTCGGGGAGAAAGACCCAGTACTTC
- TRBJ2-1 TRBV30 many CAWSPWWLRRRNEQFF TGTGCCTGGAGTCCTTGGTGGCTCAGAAGAAGGAATGAGCAGTTCTTC
TRBD2 TRBJ2-7 TRBV27 - CASRKIGERDAYEQYF TGTGCCAGCAGGAAAATCGGCGAGCGGGACGCCTACGAGCAGTACTTC
TRBD2 TRBJ2-3 TRBV3-1 once CASSQDRTSGFTDTQYF TGTGCCAGCAGCCAAGACAGGACTAGCGGATTCACAGATACGCAGTATTTT
- TRBJ1-2 TRBV5-1 - CASSLEGDYGYTF TGCGCCAGCAGCTTGGAGGGGGACTACGGCTACACCTTC
- TRBJ2-7 TRBV11-1 - CASSLGGGPDEQYF TGTGCCAGCAGCTTAGGAGGGGGGCCTGACGAGCAGTACTTC
- TRBJ2-2 TRBV20-1 - CSAREAGTGELFF TGCAGTGCTAGAGAAGCAGGGACCGGGGAGCTGTTTTTT
- TRBJ2-7 TRBV20-1 many CSASTESSYEQYF TGCAGTGCTAGCACAGAAAGCTCCTACGAGCAGTACTTC
- TRBJ1-3 TRBV27 - CASSTGTTGNTIYF TGTGCCAGCAGTACTGGGACTACGGGAAACACCATATATTTT
- TRBJ1-2 TRBV5-1 few CASSLQITAGYTF TGCGCCAGCAGCTTGCAGATTACAGCGGGCTACACCTTC
TRBD1 TRBJ2-1 TRBV28 few CASSFPPGTGGQAEQFF TGTGCCAGCAGTTTTCCCCCTGGGACAGGGGGCCAGGCTGAGCAGTTCTTC
- TRBJ1-2 TRBV6-1 medium-sized CASRGRNGYGYTF TGTGCCAGCAGAGGGAGGAATGGCTATGGCTACACCTTC
- TRBJ2-7 TRBV12-3/TRBV12-4 medium-sized CASSLSGAGLEQYF TGTGCCAGCAGTTTGTCCGGGGCAGGGCTCGAGCAGTACTTC
TRBD2 TRBJ2-7 TRBV6-7 - CASSSDPGLAGEYEQYF TGTGCCAGCAGTTCCGACCCGGGACTAGCGGGAGAGTACGAGCAGTACTTC
- TRBJ1-3 TRBV7-8 - CASSLETAWTGNTIYF TGTGCCAGCAGCTTAGAAACGGCATGGACTGGAAACACCATATATTTT